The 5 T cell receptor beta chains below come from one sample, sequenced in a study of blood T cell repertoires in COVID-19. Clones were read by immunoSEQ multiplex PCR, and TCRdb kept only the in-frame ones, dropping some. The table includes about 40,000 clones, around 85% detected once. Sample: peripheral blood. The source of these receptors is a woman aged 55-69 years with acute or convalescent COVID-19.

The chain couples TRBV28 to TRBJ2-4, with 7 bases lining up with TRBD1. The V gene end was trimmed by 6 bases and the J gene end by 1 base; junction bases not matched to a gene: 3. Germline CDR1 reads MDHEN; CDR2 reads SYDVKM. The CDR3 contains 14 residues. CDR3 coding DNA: TGTGCCAGCAGAGGGGGCGGGGCCAAAAACATTCAGTACTTC. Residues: CASRGGGAKNIQYF.

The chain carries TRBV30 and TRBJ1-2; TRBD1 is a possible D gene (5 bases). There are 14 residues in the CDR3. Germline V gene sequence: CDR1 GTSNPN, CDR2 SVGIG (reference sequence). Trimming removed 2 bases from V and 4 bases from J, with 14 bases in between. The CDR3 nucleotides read TGTGCCTGGAGTTTGCTCGGGGGTAGCTATGGCTACACCTTC. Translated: CAWSLLGGSYGYTF.

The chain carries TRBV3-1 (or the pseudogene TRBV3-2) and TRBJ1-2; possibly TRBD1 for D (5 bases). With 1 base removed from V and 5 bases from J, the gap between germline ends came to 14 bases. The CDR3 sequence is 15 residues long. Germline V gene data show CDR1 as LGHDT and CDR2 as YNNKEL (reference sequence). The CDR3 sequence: CASSQGKNRWYGYTF. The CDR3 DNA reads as TGTGCCAGCAGCCAAGGAAAGAACAGGTGGTATGGCTACACCTTC.

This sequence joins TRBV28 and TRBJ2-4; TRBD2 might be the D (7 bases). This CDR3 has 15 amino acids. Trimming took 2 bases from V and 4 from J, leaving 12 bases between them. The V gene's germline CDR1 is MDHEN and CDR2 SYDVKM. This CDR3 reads CASSLRGGSKNIQYF. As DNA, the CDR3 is TGTGCCAGCAGTTTAAGGGGGGGGAGTAAAAACATTCAGTACTTC.

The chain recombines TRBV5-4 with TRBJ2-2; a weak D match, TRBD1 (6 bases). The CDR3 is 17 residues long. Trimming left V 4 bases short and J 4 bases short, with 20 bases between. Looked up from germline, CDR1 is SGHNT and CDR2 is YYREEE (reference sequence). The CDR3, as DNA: TGTGCCAGCAGCCCTTCGGGCAGGGGTGTGAGCACCGGGGAGCTGTTTTTT. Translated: CASSPSGRGVSTGELFF.